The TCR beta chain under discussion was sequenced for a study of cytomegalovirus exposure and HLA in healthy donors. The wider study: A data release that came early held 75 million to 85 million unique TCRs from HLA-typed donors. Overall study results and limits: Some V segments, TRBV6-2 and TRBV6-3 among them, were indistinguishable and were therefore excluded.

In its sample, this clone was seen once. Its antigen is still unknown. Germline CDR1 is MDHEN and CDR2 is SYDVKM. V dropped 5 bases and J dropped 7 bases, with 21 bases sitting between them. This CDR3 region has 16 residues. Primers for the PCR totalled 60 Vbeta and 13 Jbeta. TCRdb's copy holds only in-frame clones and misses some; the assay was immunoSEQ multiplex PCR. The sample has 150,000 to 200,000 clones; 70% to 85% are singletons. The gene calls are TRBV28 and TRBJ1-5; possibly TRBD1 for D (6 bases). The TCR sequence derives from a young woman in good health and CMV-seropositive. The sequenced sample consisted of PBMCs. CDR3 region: CASSLNSGQQRQPQHF. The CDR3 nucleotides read TGTGCCAGCAGTCTTAACTCCGGACAGCAACGCCAGCCCCAGCATTTT.